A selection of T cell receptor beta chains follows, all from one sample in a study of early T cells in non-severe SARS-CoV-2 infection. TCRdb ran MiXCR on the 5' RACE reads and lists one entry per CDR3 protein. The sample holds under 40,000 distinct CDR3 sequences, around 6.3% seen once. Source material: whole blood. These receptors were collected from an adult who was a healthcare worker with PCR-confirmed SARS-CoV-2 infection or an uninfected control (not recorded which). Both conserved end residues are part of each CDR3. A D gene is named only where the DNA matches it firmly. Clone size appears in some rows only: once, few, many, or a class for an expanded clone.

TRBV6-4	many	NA	CASSDSATTSTDTQYF
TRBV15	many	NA	CATRPLAGQSGYTF
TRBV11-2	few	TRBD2	CASSYGTSGRGLHNEQFF
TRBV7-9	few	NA	CASNRDISGNTIYF
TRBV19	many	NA	CASSIAGPGEQFF
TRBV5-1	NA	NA	CASSNGISSGANVLTF
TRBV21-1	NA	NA	CASSNRAFF
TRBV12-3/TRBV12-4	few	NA	CASSLYSSYEQYF
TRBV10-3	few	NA	CAISESRGPPVGF
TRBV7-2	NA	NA	CASSLATSLFSYEQYF
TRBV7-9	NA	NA	CASSGATRQGGEQYF
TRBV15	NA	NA	CDTSREASTDTQYF
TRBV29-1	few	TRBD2	CSTVAGFSYNEQFF
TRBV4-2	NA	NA	CASSQGWRFTDTQYF
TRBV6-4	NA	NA	CASSDKGQGGNEQFF
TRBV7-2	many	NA	CASSSTAVGEKLFF
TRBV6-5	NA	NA	CASSPKRIPYEQYF
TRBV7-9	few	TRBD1	CASSRQGMSTDTQYF
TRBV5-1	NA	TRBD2	CASSLAGGPPTDTQYF
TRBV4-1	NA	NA	CASSQVTNEQFF
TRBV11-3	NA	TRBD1	CASSLSTGATDTQYF
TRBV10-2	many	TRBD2	CASQGLAGVYNEQFF
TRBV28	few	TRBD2	CASMGQREGGHEQYF
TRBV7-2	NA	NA	CASSLGGHYGELFF
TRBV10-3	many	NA	CAISQVSSYNEQFF
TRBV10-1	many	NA	CASSEMKVTDTQYF
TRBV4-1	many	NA	CASSQVTGIRGTDTQYF
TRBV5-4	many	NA	CASSLEQASNAFF
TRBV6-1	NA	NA	CASTSTSTYEQYF
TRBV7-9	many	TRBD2	CASSLVLAGADNEQFF
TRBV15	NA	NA	CATSRDRRPGTGEAFF
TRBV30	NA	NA	CAWSRGVATGELFF
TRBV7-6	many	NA	CASSLVVYQNGNEQFF
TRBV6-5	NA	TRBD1	CASRRDSGNTIYF
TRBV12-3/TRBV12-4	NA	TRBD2	CACSPKSAGGMVEQYF
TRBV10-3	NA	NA	CAISESDRGYGYTF
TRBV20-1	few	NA	CSAPGTILGYTF
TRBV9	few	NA	CASSVSLDSPLHF
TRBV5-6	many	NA	CASSLMRGRSTDTQYF
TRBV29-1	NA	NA	CSVEDTQYF
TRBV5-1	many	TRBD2	CASSSIPAGGTYNEQFF
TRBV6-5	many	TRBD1	CASSPGQGVSDTQYF
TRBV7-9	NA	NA	CASSSSEKSNSYEQYF
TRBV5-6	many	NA	CASSRLGNEKLFF
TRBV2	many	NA	CASKFLTDTQYF
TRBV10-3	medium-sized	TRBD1	CAISAQGTRDQPQHF
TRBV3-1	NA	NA	CASSQETAASEQFF
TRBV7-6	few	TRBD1	CASSLVKGAREQYF
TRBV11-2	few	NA	CASSFPRAKVGYNEQFF
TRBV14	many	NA	CASSQDPPLHF
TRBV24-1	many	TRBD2	CATSGGGRAYNEQFF
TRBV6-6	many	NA	CASSYRRAGDSPLHF
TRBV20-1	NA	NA	CSARDFGGLENIQYF
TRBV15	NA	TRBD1	CATRQGSSWETQYF
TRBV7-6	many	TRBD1	CASSARTGKAGELFF
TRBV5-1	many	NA	CASGGRGHEAFF
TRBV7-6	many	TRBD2	CASSLASRGRVGEQFF
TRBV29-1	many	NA	CSVEGQSDRTEAFF
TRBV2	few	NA	CASTRTENTEAFF
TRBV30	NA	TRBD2	CAWISRTSGSEGRETQYF